This T cell receptor (beta chain) is drawn from a study of Tregs in tolerant kidney transplant recipients. Whole-study findings and limits: Nucleotide sequences could not be compared across some patients' samples due to primer changes. Biological reproducibility was not directly addressed in this study.

As to this clone: Its antigen is unknown.

The length of the CDR3 is 15 residues. The germline V gene has CDR1 SGDLS and CDR2 YYNGEE. V was pared by 3 bases and J by 8 bases, with 11 bases of the junction left unmatched. CD4+CD25+CD127- Tregs, CD4+CD25- non-Tregs, CD4 and CD8 cells were sorted. Repertoires were generated with immunoSEQ multiplex PCR, while TCRdb's copy carries only in-frame clones and drops some. The repertoire consists of fewer than 80,000 clones, with 98% occurring once and the leading ten covering about 0.61%. The source of this sequence is a human donor who received a combined kidney and bone marrow transplant. Sequencing was performed on CD4+ T cells from blood, taken before the transplant. The J gene is TRBJ1-2, the V gene TRBV9; 9 bases agree with TRBD1. CDR3 DNA: TGTGCCAGCAGCGAACAAAGGGGGACAGGGATGGGCTACACCTTC. It is translated as CASSEQRGTGMGYTF. Variable domain in full (rest from reference TRBV9 and TRBJ1-2): DSGVTQTPKHLITATGQRVTLRCSPRSGDLSVYWYQQSLDQGLQFLIQYYNGEERAKGNILERFSAQQFPDLHSELNLSSLELGDSALYFCASSEQRGTGMGYTFGSGTRLTVV.